The rows below give T cell receptor beta chains drawn from one sample of a study of regulatory T cells in long-lasting Graves disease. TCRdb re-derived calls from the multiplex PCR reads in MiXCR, one entry per CDR3 protein. The sample lists hundreds of thousands of distinct CDR3 sequences; about 15% were seen once. This same sample was also part of a study on T cells in Graves' hyperthyroidism and ophthalmopathy.

The sample was peripheral blood mononuclear cells (PBMCs), taken at new diagnosis, from a patient treated with antithyroid drugs. The receptors originated from a woman aged 40-49 years with Graves disease. CDR3s include the opening cysteine and the closing phenylalanine or tryptophan. A D gene is named only where the DNA matches it firmly. Some rows have no size entry. The others give once, few or many, or a class for an expanded clone.

d_call: TRBD1
j_call: TRBJ2-3
v_call: TRBV11-2
clone_size: many
cdr3_nt: TGTGCCAGCAGCTTAGGGACAGGGAGGAGTTTCTTT
cdr3_aa: CASSLGTGRSFF

d_call: .
j_call: TRBJ1-3
v_call: TRBV27
clone_size: .
cdr3_nt: TGTGCCAGCAGGCTTACTACTGGAAACACCATATATTTT
cdr3_aa: CASRLTTGNTIYF

d_call: .
j_call: TRBJ2-3
v_call: TRBV28
clone_size: many
cdr3_nt: TGTGCCAGCAGTTTCCTCGGGCAGGGGATCACAGATACGCAGTATTTT
cdr3_aa: CASSFLGQGITDTQYF

d_call: .
j_call: TRBJ2-3
v_call: TRBV28
clone_size: .
cdr3_nt: TGTGCCAGCAGTTGGGACACCCGGTCGAGCACAGATACGCAGTATTTT
cdr3_aa: CASSWDTRSSTDTQYF

d_call: .
j_call: TRBJ1-4
v_call: TRBV12-3/TRBV12-4
clone_size: many
cdr3_nt: TGTGCCAGCAGTTTGTTTGGCGGTGAAAAACTGTTTTTT
cdr3_aa: CASSLFGGEKLFF

d_call: TRBD1
j_call: TRBJ1-1
v_call: TRBV11-3
clone_size: many
cdr3_nt: TGTGCCACCACGACAGGGGGAGGGACTGAAGCTTTCTTT
cdr3_aa: CATTTGGGTEAFF

d_call: .
j_call: TRBJ2-1
v_call: TRBV9
clone_size: few
cdr3_nt: TGTGCCAGCAGCGTAGGGGCCTACCACTCCTACAATGAGCAGTTCTTC
cdr3_aa: CASSVGAYHSYNEQFF

d_call: TRBD2
j_call: TRBJ2-3
v_call: TRBV9
clone_size: .
cdr3_nt: TGTGCCAGCAGCGAAAGGACTAGCGGGACTAGCACAGATACGCAGTATTTT
cdr3_aa: CASSERTSGTSTDTQYF

d_call: TRBD1
j_call: TRBJ1-4
v_call: TRBV18
clone_size: many
cdr3_nt: TGTGCCAGCTCACCAAGCAGGGGGCGTGAAAAACTGTTTTTT
cdr3_aa: CASSPSRGREKLFF

d_call: .
j_call: TRBJ1-6
v_call: TRBV20-1
clone_size: .
cdr3_nt: TGCAGTGCTAGAGATTTGGGTTCCTATAATTCACCCCTCCACTTT
cdr3_aa: CSARDLGSYNSPLHF

d_call: .
j_call: TRBJ2-1
v_call: TRBV11-2
clone_size: many
cdr3_nt: TGTGCCAGCAGCTTAGGCACAGGGCTCAACAATGAGCAGTTCTTC
cdr3_aa: CASSLGTGLNNEQFF

d_call: .
j_call: TRBJ1-6
v_call: TRBV15
clone_size: many
cdr3_nt: TGTGCCACCAGCAGAGTCGATGGGTTGACTTCACCCCTCCACTTT
cdr3_aa: CATSRVDGLTSPLHF

d_call: .
j_call: TRBJ2-7
v_call: TRBV12-3/TRBV12-4
clone_size: many
cdr3_nt: TGTGCCAGCAGTTTAGGGGGGATCTACGAGCAGTACTTC
cdr3_aa: CASSLGGIYEQYF

d_call: TRBD2
j_call: TRBJ2-1
v_call: TRBV30
clone_size: many
cdr3_nt: TGTGCCTGGAGTGTAGGTAGCGGGCCTTCCAATGAGCAGTTCTTC
cdr3_aa: CAWSVGSGPSNEQFF

d_call: TRBD1
j_call: TRBJ2-2
v_call: TRBV20-1
clone_size: many
cdr3_nt: TGCAGTGCTAGCTCCCCGGACAGGGGTAACACCGGGGAGCTGTTTTTT
cdr3_aa: CSASSPDRGNTGELFF

d_call: .
j_call: TRBJ1-1
v_call: TRBV28
clone_size: many
cdr3_nt: TGTGCCAGCAACTCCGACATCTCGAAAAGCGAAGCTTTCTTT
cdr3_aa: CASNSDISKSEAFF

d_call: .
j_call: TRBJ1-2
v_call: TRBV11-3
clone_size: few
cdr3_nt: TGTGCCAGCAGGGGCGAGGCCTACTATGGCTACACCTTC
cdr3_aa: CASRGEAYYGYTF

d_call: TRBD2
j_call: TRBJ2-2
v_call: TRBV20-1
clone_size: .
cdr3_nt: TGCAGTGCTCTGGGGGCTAGCGGGAGGGCCGGGGCCGGGGAGCTGTTTTTT
cdr3_aa: CSALGASGRAGAGELFF

d_call: .
j_call: TRBJ1-5
v_call: TRBV28
clone_size: few
cdr3_nt: TGTGCCAGCAGTTTGGGTCCCCGACCGGGACACCTTTTTGGCAATCAGCCCCAGCATTTT
cdr3_aa: CASSLGPRPGHLFGNQPQHF

d_call: TRBD2
j_call: TRBJ2-1
v_call: TRBV20-1
clone_size: many
cdr3_nt: TGCAGTGCTAGATTTCGACTAGCGGCAAACAATGAGCAGTTCTTC
cdr3_aa: CSARFRLAANNEQFF

d_call: TRBD2
j_call: TRBJ2-7
v_call: TRBV20-1
clone_size: few
cdr3_nt: TGCAGTGCTAGAGTTGGGGCGGGAGGTGCCTACGAGCAGTACTTC
cdr3_aa: CSARVGAGGAYEQYF

d_call: .
j_call: TRBJ1-2
v_call: TRBV5-1
clone_size: few
cdr3_nt: TGCGCCAGCAGCATGCTGGGGGTTGAAGTTTATGGCTACACCTTC
cdr3_aa: CASSMLGVEVYGYTF

d_call: TRBD2
j_call: TRBJ2-3
v_call: TRBV5-5
clone_size: .
cdr3_nt: TGTGCCAGCAGCTTGGCCGCCGGGGAGGGACTAGCGGCCTGG
cdr3_aa: CASSLAAGEGLAAW

d_call: .
j_call: TRBJ2-3
v_call: TRBV19
clone_size: many
cdr3_nt: TGTGCCACGACCGCAGGGGAAGCTTTCACAGATACGCAGTATTTT
cdr3_aa: CATTAGEAFTDTQYF

d_call: .
j_call: TRBJ2-7
v_call: TRBV5-5
clone_size: many
cdr3_nt: TGTGCCAGCAGCTTGTCTTTCTCGACAATGAGCTCCTACGAGCAGTACTTC
cdr3_aa: CASSLSFSTMSSYEQYF

d_call: .
j_call: TRBJ2-1
v_call: TRBV29-1
clone_size: many
cdr3_nt: TGCAGCGTAAGTGCGGGGACCGAATTGAATGAGCAGTTCTTC
cdr3_aa: CSVSAGTELNEQFF

d_call: TRBD2
j_call: TRBJ2-1
v_call: TRBV11-3
clone_size: .
cdr3_nt: TGTGCCAGCAGCTTACTCCAACGGGAGGGGCAGTTCTTC
cdr3_aa: CASSLLQREGQFF

d_call: .
j_call: TRBJ1-1
v_call: TRBV3-1
clone_size: few
cdr3_nt: TGTGCCAGCAGCCAAGATGGGTGGAACACTGAAGCTTTCTTT
cdr3_aa: CASSQDGWNTEAFF

d_call: .
j_call: TRBJ2-3
v_call: TRBV5-8
clone_size: many
cdr3_nt: TGTGCCAGCAGCTTTAGGGGGGAAGTTGGAGATACGCAGTATTTT
cdr3_aa: CASSFRGEVGDTQYF

d_call: .
j_call: TRBJ2-1
v_call: TRBV11-3
clone_size: many
cdr3_nt: TGTGCCAGCAGCTTACTGGGGGAAACTAGCTCCCAAAAGTCCAATGAGCAGTTCTTC
cdr3_aa: CASSLLGETSSQKSNEQFF

d_call: .
j_call: TRBJ1-2
v_call: TRBV29-1
clone_size: many
cdr3_nt: TGCAGCGTTGACGGTAACTATGGCTACACCTTC
cdr3_aa: CSVDGNYGYTF

d_call: TRBD2
j_call: TRBJ2-7
v_call: TRBV7-8
clone_size: .
cdr3_nt: TGTGCCAGCAGTTACGGACTAGCCACGAGCTCCTACGAGCAGTACTTC
cdr3_aa: CASSYGLATSSYEQYF

d_call: .
j_call: TRBJ2-4
v_call: TRBV5-1
clone_size: .
cdr3_nt: TGCGCCAGCAGCTTGGGGGTCGGGACTCAAAACATTCAGTACTTC
cdr3_aa: CASSLGVGTQNIQYF

d_call: TRBD2
j_call: TRBJ2-7
v_call: TRBV12-3/TRBV12-4
clone_size: many
cdr3_nt: TGTGCCAGCAGTTTTGGACTAGCGGGAGCGGACGAGCAGTACTTC
cdr3_aa: CASSFGLAGADEQYF